This T cell receptor beta chain was found in a study of blood T cell repertoires in COVID-19. About the study: COVID-19 samples, acute and convalescent, were from the United States, Italy and Spain. Sources were T cells, B-cell-depleted T cells, or PBMCs; the material itself was cDNA or gDNA.

The CDR3 is 14 amino acids. From germline, CDR1 is LGHDT and CDR2 YNNKEL (reference sequence). J lost 5 bases, V lost 6 bases, and 7 bases had no gene match. The authors' processing: Reference gene primer amplification gave nucleated cell count estimates. Only in-frame clones appear in the TCRdb table, and some are missing; sequencing was by immunoSEQ multiplex PCR. That table supplies the V and J calls and clone size; D and trimming were determined from the DNA. The sample carries fewer than 250,000 clones, about 85% recorded once. The TCR was taken from a woman aged 60-75 years with active or convalescent COVID-19. The material sequenced was peripheral blood. This chain joins TRBV3-1 (or the pseudogene TRBV3-2) and TRBJ2-3, with 8 bases identical to TRBD1. The chain's CDR3 is CASSQTGGVDTQYF. CDR3 sequence (DNA): TGTGCCAGCAGTCAAACAGGGGGTGTAGATACGCAGTATTTT.